A selection of T cell receptor beta chains follows, all from one sample in a study of PD-1 blockade in classical Hodgkin lymphoma. Using immunoSEQ multiplex PCR, the repertoire was profiled, and TCRdb retains in-frame clones only, with some absent. The data show approximately 38,000 clones, 77% seen once. The sequenced sample was peripheral blood mononuclear cells (PBMCs), obtained before the fourth cycle of nivolumab. These receptors all stem from a human donor with classical Hodgkin lymphoma. Both conserved end residues are part of each CDR3. D genes are given only for firm matches. Size tells how often a clone was seen (once, few, many) or the class of an expanded clone, and some rows leave it out.

d_call,j_call,clone_size,v_call,cdr3_nt,cdr3_aa
.,TRBJ2-1,.,TRBV21-1,TGTGCCAGCAGCAAAGAGGCAGGGGGGTGGGATGAGCAGTTCTTC,CASSKEAGGWDEQFF
.,TRBJ1-1,once,TRBV7-2,TGTGCCAGCAGCGTCGGGCCTTTATCGAACACTGAAGCTTTCTTT,CASSVGPLSNTEAFF
.,TRBJ1-5,.,TRBV4-2,TGTGCCAGCAGCCGGAATGCGGGGGGTACCAATCAGCCCCAGCATTTT,CASSRNAGGTNQPQHF
.,TRBJ2-1,.,TRBV29-1,TGCAGCGTTCCGGACCTAACAGCGGCCAATGAGCAGTTCTTC,CSVPDLTAANEQFF
.,TRBJ1-1,.,TRBV18,TGTGCCAGCTCGGGTCCGACGGACACTGAAGCTTTCTTT,CASSGPTDTEAFF
TRBD1,TRBJ2-2,once,TRBV28,TGTGCCAGCAGGCCGGGACAGACCCCCGGGGAGCTGTTTTTT,CASRPGQTPGELFF
TRBD2,TRBJ2-1,.,TRBV25-1,TGTGCCAGCAGAACAGAACTAGCGGGACAATACAATGAGCAGTTCTTC,CASRTELAGQYNEQFF
TRBD1,TRBJ2-7,.,TRBV28,TGTGCCAGCAGTTGGGACAGGCCCCTCTCCGGGCTCGAGCAGTACTTC,CASSWDRPLSGLEQYF
TRBD2,TRBJ2-3,.,TRBV4-1,TGCGCCAGCAGCCAACCCCGGCTAGCGGGACCCACAGATACGCAGTATTTT,CASSQPRLAGPTDTQYF
TRBD1,TRBJ2-1,.,TRBV29-1,TGCAGCGTAGTGGTGGGACAGGGTAGACACAATGAGCAGTTCTTC,CSVVVGQGRHNEQFF
TRBD1,TRBJ1-3,.,TRBV10-3,TGTGCCATCAGTGAGTCGCGAGGACAGGGAAGACTGGGCACCATATATTTT,CAISESRGQGRLGTIYF
TRBD1,TRBJ1-2,medium-sized,TRBV2,TGTGCCAGCACCAACCAGAGGGGACAGGGGGATAATGGCTACACCTTC,CASTNQRGQGDNGYTF
.,TRBJ1-1,.,TRBV11-2,TGTGCCAGCAGCTTAGGCCAGCTAAACACTGAAGCTTTCTTT,CASSLGQLNTEAFF
TRBD1,TRBJ2-7,.,TRBV11-2,TGTGCCAGCAGGGGGGACAGGGCCGTCTCCTACGAGCAGTACTTC,CASRGDRAVSYEQYF
.,TRBJ2-6,.,TRBV7-2,TGTGCCAGCAGCTTTCAGGGGTACGGGGCCAACGTCCTGACTTTC,CASSFQGYGANVLTF
TRBD1,TRBJ2-5,once,TRBV7-2,TGTGCCAGCAGCCCCCCTGACAGGGGGTTACAAGAGACCCAGTACTTC,CASSPPDRGLQETQYF
TRBD1,TRBJ2-5,.,TRBV6-5,TGTGCCACCCGCGGGACAGGGTTTTTGGAGACCCAGTACTTC,CATRGTGFLETQYF
.,TRBJ2-5,.,TRBV28,TGTGCCAGCAGTCCCGGAGGGCAGCAAGAGACCCAGTACTTC,CASSPGGQQETQYF
TRBD1,TRBJ1-2,.,TRBV29-1,TGCAGCGTCCAGGACAGGGGGCGCTTCTATGGCTACACCTTC,CSVQDRGRFYGYTF